Below, one TCR beta chain is given with its context. As yet, its antigen is unknown. MiXCR, run by TCRdb on the 5' RACE reads, gives a single entry per CDR3 protein. The sample carries about 1.7 million distinct CDR3 sequences, under 35% recorded once. This sample is drawn from a study of identical twins. Study-wide results and caveats: Insertions were reduced in abundant cord blood beta clonotypes but not in memory repertoires. Excess low generation probability was seen in twin-shared out-of-frame alpha sequences. Weaker excess sharing between twins was seen in beta out-of-frame sequences.

V lost 6 bases to trimming and J lost 3 bases; unmatched junction nucleotides: 5. Germline V CDR1 and CDR2: SNHLY, FYNNEI. The CDR3 has 15 residues. The genes are TRBV2 and TRBJ1-5; 10 nucleotides line up with TRBD1. Sequencing input: cord blood. This TCR came from a newborn girl in good health. Written as DNA, the CDR3 is TGTGCCAGCAGAGGGACAGGGGAAAACAATCAGCCCCAGCATTTT. It specifies CASRGTGENNQPQHF.